A single TCR beta chain is shown here with its context. Its antigen is not identified. Profiling relied on immunoSEQ multiplex PCR, and the TCRdb table lists in-frame clones only, not all of them. The sample yields approximately 140,000 clones, around 88% seen once. Germline V gives CDR1 MNHEY, CDR2 SVGEGT. V was clipped by 0 bases and J by 0 bases, with 18 bases between them. The CDR3 length is 18 residues. This record belongs to a study of T cell responses to AZD1222 COVID-19 vaccine. Study summary: Samples with a second dose at about 4 or about 12 weeks were pooled together. Findings and limits, study-wide: Spike-specific TCR breadth and depth grew following two AZD1222 doses. The reported proportion of spike-specific TCRs targeting unmutated variant regions was nearly half. Repertoires were obtained solely post-peak T cell response.

This clonotype originated in an adult in good health. This specimen consisted of peripheral blood, obtained on day 0 of AZD1222 vaccination. The chain couples TRBV6-2 or TRBV6-3 to TRBJ2-7, with TRBD1 as a possible D gene (6 bases). The CDR3 DNA is TGTGCCAGCAGTTACTCCGTGAGTATTGACAGGAGCTCCTACGAGCAGTACTTC. This sequence encodes CASSYSVSIDRSSYEQYF.